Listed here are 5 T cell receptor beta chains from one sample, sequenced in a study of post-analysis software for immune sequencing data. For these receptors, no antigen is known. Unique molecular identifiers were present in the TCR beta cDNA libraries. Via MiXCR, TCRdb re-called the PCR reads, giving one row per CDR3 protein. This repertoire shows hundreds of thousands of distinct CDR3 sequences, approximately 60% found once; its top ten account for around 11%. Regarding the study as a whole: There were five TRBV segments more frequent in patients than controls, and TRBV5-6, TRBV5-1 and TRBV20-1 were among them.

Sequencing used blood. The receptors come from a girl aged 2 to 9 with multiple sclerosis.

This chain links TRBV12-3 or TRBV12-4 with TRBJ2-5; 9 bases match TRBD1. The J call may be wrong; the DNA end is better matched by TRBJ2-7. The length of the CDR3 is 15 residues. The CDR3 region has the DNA TGTGCCAGCAGTCTTCCGGGACAGGGCCTGGGCGAGCAGTACTTC. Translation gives CASSLPGQGLGEQYF.

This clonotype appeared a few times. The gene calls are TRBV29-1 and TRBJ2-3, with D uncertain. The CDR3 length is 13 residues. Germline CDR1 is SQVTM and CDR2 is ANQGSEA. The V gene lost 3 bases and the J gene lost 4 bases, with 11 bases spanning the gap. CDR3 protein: CSVEPRFADTQYF. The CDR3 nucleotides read TGCAGCGTTGAGCCTAGATTTGCAGATACGCAGTATTTT.

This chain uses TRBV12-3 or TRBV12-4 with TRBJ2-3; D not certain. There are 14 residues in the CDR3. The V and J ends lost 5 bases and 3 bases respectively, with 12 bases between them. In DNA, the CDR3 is TGTGCCAGCAGTAATTCAGACATAACAGATACGCAGTATTTT. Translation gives CASSNSDITDTQYF.

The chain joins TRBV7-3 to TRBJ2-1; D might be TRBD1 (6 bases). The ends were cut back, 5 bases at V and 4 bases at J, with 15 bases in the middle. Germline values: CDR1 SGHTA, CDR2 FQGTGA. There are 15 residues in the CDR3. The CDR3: CASSPLLGTYNEQFF. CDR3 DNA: TGTGCCAGCAGCCCCCTTCTAGGGACATACAATGAGCAGTTCTTC.

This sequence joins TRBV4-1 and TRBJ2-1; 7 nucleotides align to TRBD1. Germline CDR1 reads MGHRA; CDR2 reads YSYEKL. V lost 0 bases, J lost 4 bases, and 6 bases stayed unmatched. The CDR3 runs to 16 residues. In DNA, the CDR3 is TGCGCCAGCAGCCAAGATGAGGGGGCAAGTTACAATGAGCAGTTCTTC. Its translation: CASSQDEGASYNEQFF.